The entry that follows covers one T cell receptor beta chain sequence. Participants were aged 18 to 89 years from roughly 25 US areas. Membership in each cohort depended on participant-reported clinical history. Two consecutive negative NP/OP PCR tests, clearance, or resolved symptoms defined Cohort 3 recovery. Measured with immunoSEQ multiplex PCR; TCRdb has only the in-frame clones, and not every one. The table has fewer than 500,000 clones, about nine tenths seen once. The sample is drawn from a study of blood T cell repertoires in COVID-19. The clonotype comes from a woman under 30 who had recovered from COVID-19. The material sequenced was PBMCs or T cells enriched from blood (not recorded which).

CDR3 nucleotides: TGTGCCAGCAGCTCTCCAGGGACCTACAATGAGCAGTTCTTC. Translation: CASSSPGTYNEQFF. The genes are TRBV5-6 and TRBJ2-1; possibly TRBD1 for D (5 bases). Germline CDR1 reads SGHDT; CDR2 reads YYEEEE. V gave up 3 bases and J gave up 2 bases, with 9 bases separating them. CDR3 length equals 14 residues.